This T cell receptor (beta chain) was documented in a study of T cells in Graves' hyperthyroidism and ophthalmopathy. This clonotype was observed a few times. An end of the junction differs from the germline gene, which may be a read error. Regions amplified from RNA transcripts were the TCR beta CDR3 regions. HTBI primers drove first-round RT-PCR of the TCR CDR3. TCRdb analysed the multiplex PCR reads with MiXCR anew, one entry per CDR3 protein. The repertoire holds hundreds of thousands of distinct CDR3 sequences, with around 46% as singletons. CDR1 is KGHDR, CDR2 SFDVKD, per germline. The CDR3 is 13 amino acids.

The sequenced sample consisted of peripheral blood or thyroid tissue (not recorded which). V gene TRBV24-1 combines with J gene TRBJ1-2; maybe TRBD1 (6 bases). The sequence was obtained from a woman aged 18-29 years with Graves' hyperthyroidism. CDR3 coding DNA: TGTGCCAGCAGTTCCAGGGGTACCTATGGCTACACCTTC. Its protein product is CASSSRGTYGYTF.